A single sample is the source of the 11 T cell receptor beta chains below, sequenced in a study of cytotoxic CD8 clonotypes in ibrutinib-treated CLL. The repertoire was sequenced with immunoSEQ multiplex PCR; TCRdb's copy has only in-frame clones and lacks some. This sample has 160,000 or so clones, with approximately 80% found just once. The sequenced sample was PBMCs, obtained after 24 months of ibrutinib treatment. All receptors derive from a human donor with chronic lymphocytic leukemia.

This clone has a handful of counts. The chain couples TRBV7-2 to TRBJ1-5; possibly TRBD1 for D (5 bases). The CDR3 runs 13 residues. The germline V and J ends were trimmed by 5 bases and 4 bases, with 9 bases remaining between them. The germline gives CDR1 SGHTA, CDR2 FQGNSA. Written as DNA, the CDR3 is TGTGCCAGCAGCACCGACAGAAATCAGCCCCAGCATTTT. Protein: CASSTDRNQPQHF.

This chain joins TRBV15 and TRBJ2-5; D gene unclear. V lost 0 bases to trimming and J lost 4 bases, with 12 bases between them. The germline V gene has CDR1 LNHNV and CDR2 YYDKDF (reference sequence). The CDR3 runs to 15 residues. CDR3 sequence (DNA): TGTGCCACCAGCAGAGATCGTAGTGCAGCAGAGACCCAGTACTTC. Translation: CATSRDRSAAETQYF.

V and J are TRBV7-9 and TRBJ2-5, with D possibly TRBD1 on 6 matching bases. CDR1 SEHNR and CDR2 FQNEAQ come from the germline V gene (reference sequence). CDR3 length: 15 amino acids. V was trimmed by 5 bases and J by 5 bases, leaving 18 bases between them. The CDR3 reads CASSPNPDRGETQYF. The DNA of the CDR3 is TGTGCCAGCAGCCCAAACCCGGACAGAGGGGAGACCCAGTACTTC.

V and J are TRBV30 and TRBJ1-5, with D unresolved. V lost 1 base and J lost 1, with 11 bases in between. The CDR3 is 15 amino acids. CDR1 GTSNPN and CDR2 SVGIG come from the germline V gene (reference sequence). CDR3 residues: CAWSARVASNQPQHF. CDR3 bases: TGTGCCTGGAGTGCGCGGGTAGCCAGCAATCAGCCCCAGCATTTT.

The V gene is TRBV7-3, the J gene TRBJ1-6; D is perhaps TRBD1 (6 bases). Deletions cut 2 bases from V and 7 bases from J, with 12 bases between. Germline V gives CDR1 SGHTA, CDR2 FQGTGA. The CDR3 runs to 15 residues. The CDR3 sequence is CASSLGGVRNSPLHF. The CDR3 DNA is TGTGCCAGCAGCTTAGGGGGCGTACGGAATTCACCCCTCCACTTT.

The chain has TRBV30 and TRBJ1-5; D not certain. This CDR3 has 15 residues. Germline CDR1 reads GTSNPN; CDR2 reads SVGIG (reference sequence). V gave up 0 bases and J gave up 0 bases, with 9 bases separating them. The CDR3 DNA sequence: TGTGCCTGGAGTGTTTGGGAATATAGCAATCAGCCCCAGCATTTT. Translated, it gives CAWSVWEYSNQPQHF.

In nucleotides, the CDR3 is TGTGCCAGCAGCTTGGATGTGGCCTATGGCTACACCTTC. The encoded protein is CASSLDVAYGYTF. The chain uses TRBV5-5 and TRBJ1-2; no clear D. Germline CDR1 is SGHKS and CDR2 is YYEKEE (reference sequence). This CDR3 contains 13 residues. Deletions cut 0 bases from V and 4 bases from J, with 7 bases between.

V is TRBV7-2 and J is TRBJ2-5, with a weak D call TRBD2 (5 bases). Germline V gives CDR1 SGHTA, CDR2 FQGNSA. CDR3 length equals 15 residues. Trimming pared 1 base from V and 5 bases from J, leaving 14 bases between. In DNA form, the CDR3 reads TGTGCCAGCAGCTTAGGGTCGGGGAGCGAGGAGACCCAGTACTTC. Translation gives CASSLGSGSEETQYF.

The chain carries TRBV28 and TRBJ1-2; TRBD1 might be the D (6 bases). Per the germline V gene, CDR1 is MDHEN and CDR2 is SYDVKM. The CDR3 is made up of 16 amino acids. Trimming took 3 bases from V and 8 from J, leaving 22 bases between them. DNA for the CDR3: TGTGCCAGCAGTTTGGACCTTCCAGGGGATTTAGGAGGCTACACCTTC. Its protein is CASSLDLPGDLGGYTF.

The chain links TRBV5-1 to TRBJ2-7; 12 positions match TRBD1. This CDR3 region has 14 residues. J lost 5 bases, V lost 3 bases, and 3 bases had no gene match. From germline, CDR1 is SGHRS and CDR2 YFSETQ. The CDR3 nucleotides read TGCGCCAGCAGCTGGGGACAGGGGGCCGACGAGCAGTACTTC. Its protein is CASSWGQGADEQYF.

This clone was detected only once. The rearrangement joins TRBV2 to TRBJ1-1; D perhaps matches TRBD1 (5 bases). Germline V lookup: CDR1 SNHLY, CDR2 FYNNEI. The CDR3 sequence is 15 residues long. The V end was cut by 2 bases, the J end by 8 bases, with 18 bases between. In DNA form, the CDR3 reads TGTGCCAGCAGTGAATATGGGGTCCCTGGGGCGGAAGCTTTCTTT. This translates into CASSEYGVPGAEAFF. The entire variable domain, with the rest obtained from reference TRBV2 and TRBJ1-1, is as follows: EPEVTQTPSHQVTQMGQEVILRCVPISNHLYFYWYRQILGQKVEFLVSFYNNEISEKSEIFDDQFSVERPDGSNFTLKIRSTKLEDSAMYFCASSEYGVPGAEAFFGQGTRLTVV.